Here is one TCR beta chain with its context. Its specificity is unknown. Unmatched junction bases numbered 23, after V lost 4 bases and J lost 4 bases. The CDR3 runs 20 residues. The germline V gene has CDR1 SQVTM and CDR2 ANQGSEA. This sample was included in a study of cytomegalovirus exposure and HLA in healthy donors. General study findings and limits: Later analysis placed DRB1 highest and HLA-C lowest in TCR association rates, which differed by HLA locus. Presence/absence analyses took donor sequencing depth as roughly uniform. Investigators reported around 150 TCR beta chains as tied to cytomegalovirus.

Amplification used 60 Vbeta primers and 13 Jbeta primers. Per the study methods: Later reanalysis found approximately 76 million unique TCR beta chains, around 11 million of them shared. The protocol was immunoSEQ multiplex PCR, while the TCRdb copy is restricted to in-frame clones and leaves out a portion. V and J calls and clone size are given by that table; D and trimming were obtained from the DNA. The repertoire table contains under 35,000 clones. V usage is TRBV29-1 and J usage is TRBJ2-5; 11 positions match TRBD2. The sequencing input was PBMCs. The sequence came from a man between 25 and 39 years old in good health and CMV-seronegative. CDR3 protein: CSVAVRWAVAGGLRGETQYF. The CDR3 coding sequence is TGCAGCGTTGCCGTTAGGTGGGCGGTAGCGGGGGGGCTCCGTGGAGAGACCCAGTACTTC.